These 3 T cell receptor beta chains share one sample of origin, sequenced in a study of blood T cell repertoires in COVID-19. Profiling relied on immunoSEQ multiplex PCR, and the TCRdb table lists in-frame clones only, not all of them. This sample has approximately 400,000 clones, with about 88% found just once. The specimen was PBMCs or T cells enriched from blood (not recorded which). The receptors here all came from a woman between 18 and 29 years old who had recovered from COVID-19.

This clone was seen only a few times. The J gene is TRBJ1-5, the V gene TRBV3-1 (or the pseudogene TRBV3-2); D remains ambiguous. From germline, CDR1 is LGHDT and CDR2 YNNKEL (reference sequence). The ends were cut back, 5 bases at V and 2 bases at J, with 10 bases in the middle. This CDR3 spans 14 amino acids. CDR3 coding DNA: TGTGCCAGCAGCAAAAACGGTGGCAATCAGCCCCAGCATTTT. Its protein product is CASSKNGGNQPQHF.

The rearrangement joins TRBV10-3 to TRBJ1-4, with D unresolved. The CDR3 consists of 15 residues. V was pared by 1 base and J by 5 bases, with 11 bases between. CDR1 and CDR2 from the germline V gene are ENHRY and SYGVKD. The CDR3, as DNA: TGTGCCATCAGTGAGTTCGGGAAACCAAATGAAAAACTGTTTTTT. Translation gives CAISEFGKPNEKLFF.

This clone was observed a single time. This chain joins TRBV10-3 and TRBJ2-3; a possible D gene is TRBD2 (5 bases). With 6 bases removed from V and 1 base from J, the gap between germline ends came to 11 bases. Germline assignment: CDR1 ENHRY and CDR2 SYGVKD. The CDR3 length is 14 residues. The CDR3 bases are TGTGCCATCAGCCTAGCTGCTGGCACAGATACGCAGTATTTT. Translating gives CAISLAAGTDTQYF.